This is a list of T cell receptor beta chains from one sample in a study of blood T cells in healthy people across ages. TCRdb reprocessed the 5' RACE reads via MiXCR and lists one record per CDR3 protein. The sample holds more than 1,400,000 distinct CDR3 sequences, about 40% seen once. Sequencing was performed on blood. Receptors were obtained from a woman in her late teens or twenties in good health. Each CDR3 is given with its conserved first and last residue. The order of the fields is CDR3 DNA, CDR3 protein, clone size, V gene, D gene, J gene. The D gene is left open where the match is weak. Some rows have no size entry. The others give once, few or many, or a class for an expanded clone.

cdr3_nt: TGTGCCAGCAGCTTCGGCGGGGGGGATAGCACAGATACGCAGTATTTT
cdr3_aa: CASSFGGGDSTDTQYF
clone_size: .
v_call: TRBV7-2
d_call: TRBD2
j_call: TRBJ2-3

cdr3_nt: TGCGCCAGCAGCCACGGGACAGGGCGAGGTAATGAGCAGTTCTTC
cdr3_aa: CASSHGTGRGNEQFF
clone_size: few
v_call: TRBV5-1
d_call: TRBD1
j_call: TRBJ2-1

cdr3_nt: TGCAGCGTTGCGCAGGGGGGGCGAGATACGCAGTATTTT
cdr3_aa: CSVAQGGRDTQYF
clone_size: .
v_call: TRBV29-1
d_call: .
j_call: TRBJ2-3

cdr3_nt: TGTGCCAGCAGTGGTGCCCGGACTAATGAGCAGTTCTTC
cdr3_aa: CASSGARTNEQFF
clone_size: .
v_call: TRBV2
d_call: .
j_call: TRBJ2-1

cdr3_nt: TGCGCCAGCAGCTTGGCGTGGACAGACCGAGAGGGCTACACCTTC
cdr3_aa: CASSLAWTDREGYTF
clone_size: few
v_call: TRBV5-1
d_call: .
j_call: TRBJ1-2

cdr3_nt: TGTGCCAGCAGCTTAGAAGGTAGCGGGAGCCCCGAGCAGTACTTC
cdr3_aa: CASSLEGSGSPEQYF
clone_size: few
v_call: TRBV7-9
d_call: TRBD2
j_call: TRBJ2-7

cdr3_nt: TGTGCCAGCAGCACACCAGGGGGATGGAATGAGCAGTACTTC
cdr3_aa: CASSTPGGWNEQYF
clone_size: .
v_call: TRBV7-2
d_call: TRBD1
j_call: TRBJ2-5

cdr3_nt: TGTGCCAGCAGCCATGCGAAGGGATATGGCTACACCTTC
cdr3_aa: CASSHAKGYGYTF
clone_size: .
v_call: TRBV3-1
d_call: .
j_call: TRBJ1-2

cdr3_nt: TGCGCCAGCAGCCAAGTAGCGGGAGGGCCGAATAAAAAGTATTTT
cdr3_aa: CASSQVAGGPNKKYF
clone_size: .
v_call: TRBV4-1
d_call: TRBD2
j_call: TRBJ2-3

cdr3_nt: TGCGCCAGCAGCCAAGATTCGTCAGGGGGCTTGACTAATGAAAAACTGTTTTTT
cdr3_aa: CASSQDSSGGLTNEKLFF
clone_size: few
v_call: TRBV4-1
d_call: TRBD1
j_call: TRBJ1-4

cdr3_nt: TGTGCCAGCACCCAAGGCCCGCCTTGGGGGAACTATGGCTACACCTTC
cdr3_aa: CASTQGPPWGNYGYTF
clone_size: .
v_call: TRBV6-5
d_call: .
j_call: TRBJ1-2

cdr3_nt: TGCAGTGCTACCGGGACCTCAAATCAGCCCCAGCATTTT
cdr3_aa: CSATGTSNQPQHF
clone_size: .
v_call: TRBV20-1
d_call: .
j_call: TRBJ1-5

cdr3_nt: TGTGCCAGCAGCCAAGGCTCCGGAGCCCCCCACTACAATGAGCAGTACTTC
cdr3_aa: CASSQGSGAPHYNEQYF
clone_size: .
v_call: TRBV3-1
d_call: .
j_call: TRBJ2-5

cdr3_nt: TGCAGTGCTAGAGTTCAGGGACTCTCCACCGGGGAGCTGTTTTTT
cdr3_aa: CSARVQGLSTGELFF
clone_size: .
v_call: TRBV20-1
d_call: .
j_call: TRBJ2-2

cdr3_nt: TGTGCCAGCTCACCGTTAGAGACCTATAACTATGGCTACACCTTC
cdr3_aa: CASSPLETYNYGYTF
clone_size: .
v_call: TRBV18
d_call: .
j_call: TRBJ1-2

cdr3_nt: TGCGCCAGCAGCCTCGGACTAGCGGGACGAGGGGAGCAGTACTTC
cdr3_aa: CASSLGLAGRGEQYF
clone_size: .
v_call: TRBV4-1
d_call: TRBD2
j_call: TRBJ2-5

cdr3_nt: TGCGCCAGCAGCTTGGATCGACCGGGACAGGGCACTGAAGCTTTCTTT
cdr3_aa: CASSLDRPGQGTEAFF
clone_size: few
v_call: TRBV5-1
d_call: TRBD1
j_call: TRBJ1-1

cdr3_nt: TGTGCCAGCAGCTTAGTGCAGGGGGAACAGAATAATTCACCCCTCCACTTT
cdr3_aa: CASSLVQGEQNNSPLHF
clone_size: .
v_call: TRBV11-2
d_call: TRBD1
j_call: TRBJ1-6

cdr3_nt: TGTGCCAGCAGCTCACGGACAGGGAGGGGTGTAAGCTACACCTTC
cdr3_aa: CASSSRTGRGVSYTF
clone_size: few
v_call: TRBV9
d_call: TRBD1
j_call: TRBJ1-2

cdr3_nt: TGCGCCAGCAGCTTGAAGGCCAGGACAGCGAACACCGGGGAGCTGTTTTTT
cdr3_aa: CASSLKARTANTGELFF
clone_size: .
v_call: TRBV5-1
d_call: .
j_call: TRBJ2-2

cdr3_nt: TGTGCCAGCAGTTACGATGCAGGGAGTTTGGATTCACCCCTCCACTTT
cdr3_aa: CASSYDAGSLDSPLHF
clone_size: .
v_call: TRBV6-5
d_call: .
j_call: TRBJ1-6

cdr3_nt: TGTGCCAGCAGCCTCGGCCGTGGGAGGACCGATACTTACAATGGGCAGTTCTTC
cdr3_aa: CASSLGRGRTDTYNGQFF
clone_size: .
v_call: TRBV13
d_call: .
j_call: TRBJ2-1

cdr3_nt: TGTGCCAGCGTGCCGACAGGGGGTGTTTACGAGCAGTACTTC
cdr3_aa: CASVPTGGVYEQYF
clone_size: .
v_call: TRBV2
d_call: TRBD1
j_call: TRBJ2-7

cdr3_nt: TGTGCCAGCAATAGCGGGAACCACTACGAGCAGTACTTC
cdr3_aa: CASNSGNHYEQYF
clone_size: .
v_call: TRBV19
d_call: TRBD2
j_call: TRBJ2-7

cdr3_nt: TGTGCCATCAGCCCCCGGGACAGTTGGGGGACTAGCACAGATACGCAGTATTTT
cdr3_aa: CAISPRDSWGTSTDTQYF
clone_size: .
v_call: TRBV10-3
d_call: .
j_call: TRBJ2-3

cdr3_nt: TGTGCCAGCAGTGAAAAGGGACTAGTTTGTGAGCAGTTCTTC
cdr3_aa: CASSEKGLVCEQFF
clone_size: .
v_call: TRBV6-1
d_call: TRBD2
j_call: TRBJ2-1

cdr3_nt: TGTGCCAGCAGCGGACAGAGGTACGAGCAGTACTTC
cdr3_aa: CASSGQRYEQYF
clone_size: few
v_call: TRBV28
d_call: .
j_call: TRBJ2-7

cdr3_nt: TGTGCCAGCAGCTTAGACCATCGAATTGTGTATTTT
cdr3_aa: CASSLDHRIVYF
clone_size: few
v_call: TRBV7-8
d_call: .
j_call: TRBJ2-3

cdr3_nt: TGTGCCAGCAGTGGGCGGACAGGGGTATCTGGGGCCAACGTCCTGACTTTC
cdr3_aa: CASSGRTGVSGANVLTF
clone_size: .
v_call: TRBV28
d_call: TRBD1
j_call: TRBJ2-6

cdr3_nt: TGCGCCAGCAGCCGGACAGGGGCGGCAGATACGCAGTATTTT
cdr3_aa: CASSRTGAADTQYF
clone_size: few
v_call: TRBV5-1
d_call: TRBD1
j_call: TRBJ2-3

cdr3_nt: TGTGCCAGCACCGGTGTTGGGGGAGGCTACCAAGAGACCCAGTACTTC
cdr3_aa: CASTGVGGGYQETQYF
clone_size: few
v_call: TRBV2
d_call: .
j_call: TRBJ2-5

cdr3_nt: TGTGCCAGCAAGCGTCAAACGAACACTGAAGCTTTCTTT
cdr3_aa: CASKRQTNTEAFF
clone_size: .
v_call: TRBV6-1
d_call: .
j_call: TRBJ1-1

cdr3_nt: TGCGCCAGCAGCTTGGGGGGTCTGGGGGGATCAGGGAACACTGAAGCTTTCTTT
cdr3_aa: CASSLGGLGGSGNTEAFF
clone_size: .
v_call: TRBV5-1
d_call: .
j_call: TRBJ1-1

cdr3_nt: TGCAGCGTTGAAAAGGGTGCAGGCTCCAACACTGAAGCTTTCTTT
cdr3_aa: CSVEKGAGSNTEAFF
clone_size: few
v_call: TRBV29-1
d_call: .
j_call: TRBJ1-1

cdr3_nt: TGTGCCAGCAGTGCCCCCGGGACTAGCGGCCGACGCACAGATACGCAGTATTTT
cdr3_aa: CASSAPGTSGRRTDTQYF
clone_size: .
v_call: TRBV27
d_call: TRBD2
j_call: TRBJ2-3

cdr3_nt: TGTGCCAGCAGTTACCCAAGAGGACTAGCGGATCCGCAAGAGACCCAGTACTTC
cdr3_aa: CASSYPRGLADPQETQYF
clone_size: .
v_call: TRBV6-2/TRBV6-3
d_call: TRBD2
j_call: TRBJ2-5

cdr3_nt: TGTGCCAGTTCAGTGTGGTTTGGTAGCACAGATACGCAGTATTTT
cdr3_aa: CASSVWFGSTDTQYF
clone_size: few
v_call: TRBV19
d_call: .
j_call: TRBJ2-3

cdr3_nt: TGTGCCAGCAGTTACTCGTCAGGGGGGGGTTCCAATGAGCAGTTCTTC
cdr3_aa: CASSYSSGGGSNEQFF
clone_size: few
v_call: TRBV6-5
d_call: .
j_call: TRBJ2-1

cdr3_nt: TGTGCCAGCAGAACAGGAAACGGTTCACCCCTCCACTTT
cdr3_aa: CASRTGNGSPLHF
clone_size: .
v_call: TRBV7-8
d_call: .
j_call: TRBJ1-6

cdr3_nt: TGTGCCAGCAGCCAACTCCTGACACCAGGGGAGCAGTACTTC
cdr3_aa: CASSQLLTPGEQYF
clone_size: .
v_call: TRBV3-1
d_call: .
j_call: TRBJ2-7

cdr3_nt: TGCGCCAGCACCAACGGGGAGGGTCGAGATACGCAGTATTTT
cdr3_aa: CASTNGEGRDTQYF
clone_size: .
v_call: TRBV5-1
d_call: TRBD2
j_call: TRBJ2-3

cdr3_nt: TGCGCCAGCAGCCACAGTACAGGGGCCAATGGGCCCCAGCATTTT
cdr3_aa: CASSHSTGANGPQHF
clone_size: .
v_call: TRBV4-1
d_call: TRBD1
j_call: TRBJ1-5

cdr3_nt: TGTGCCAGCAGTCGGACAGAGGGGTGGGTCACTGAAGCTTTCTTT
cdr3_aa: CASSRTEGWVTEAFF
clone_size: few
v_call: TRBV6-5
d_call: .
j_call: TRBJ1-1

cdr3_nt: TGTGCCTGGAGTCCCCCCCGGCGTTCGAGAGACCAAGAGACCCAGTACTTC
cdr3_aa: CAWSPPRRSRDQETQYF
clone_size: .
v_call: TRBV30
d_call: .
j_call: TRBJ2-5

cdr3_nt: TGTGCCAGCAGTGACTCCGGCAGGGGCCCCTATGGCTACACCTTC
cdr3_aa: CASSDSGRGPYGYTF
clone_size: .
v_call: TRBV25-1
d_call: .
j_call: TRBJ1-2

cdr3_nt: TGTGCCAGCAGCTACCCTGTTGAGGAGGGGAAGCCCGGAGGCGACAATGAGCAGTTCTTC
cdr3_aa: CASSYPVEEGKPGGDNEQFF
clone_size: .
v_call: TRBV6-5
d_call: .
j_call: TRBJ2-1

cdr3_nt: TGCAGTGCTAGAGACCCAGGGATTCATGAGACCCAGTACTTC
cdr3_aa: CSARDPGIHETQYF
clone_size: .
v_call: TRBV20-1
d_call: .
j_call: TRBJ2-5

cdr3_nt: TGCGCCAGCAGCCCTCCCGGGACAGGGGGTGAGACCCAGTACTTC
cdr3_aa: CASSPPGTGGETQYF
clone_size: .
v_call: TRBV4-1
d_call: TRBD1
j_call: TRBJ2-5

cdr3_nt: TGCAGTGCCCCCGGGACTAGCGGGAGGGTCCACCCAAATGAGCAGTTCTTC
cdr3_aa: CSAPGTSGRVHPNEQFF
clone_size: .
v_call: TRBV20-1
d_call: TRBD2
j_call: TRBJ2-1

cdr3_nt: TGTGCCAGCAGCTTCTGGACTAGCGGCCAAGAGACCCAGTACTTC
cdr3_aa: CASSFWTSGQETQYF
clone_size: few
v_call: TRBV7-9
d_call: TRBD2
j_call: TRBJ2-5

cdr3_nt: TGTGCCAGCAGCCTGACCCTCGCCGGGGAGCTGTTTTTT
cdr3_aa: CASSLTLAGELFF
clone_size: few
v_call: TRBV7-2
d_call: .
j_call: TRBJ2-2

cdr3_nt: TGCGCCAGCAGCCCCCCAATGACAGCGAACACTGAAGCTTTCTTT
cdr3_aa: CASSPPMTANTEAFF
clone_size: few
v_call: TRBV5-1
d_call: .
j_call: TRBJ1-1

cdr3_nt: TGTGCCAGCAGCTTAGGTGGGGCTGGGCGCTCCTACGAGCAGTACTTC
cdr3_aa: CASSLGGAGRSYEQYF
clone_size: few
v_call: TRBV7-2
d_call: .
j_call: TRBJ2-7

cdr3_nt: TGTGCCAGCAGTCCTTGGGGGGAGGATGAAAAACTGTTTTTT
cdr3_aa: CASSPWGEDEKLFF
clone_size: .
v_call: TRBV12-3/TRBV12-4
d_call: .
j_call: TRBJ1-4

cdr3_nt: TGCAGTGCTAGGCCCCCCGAGGCTAATGAAAAACTGTTTTTT
cdr3_aa: CSARPPEANEKLFF
clone_size: .
v_call: TRBV20-1
d_call: .
j_call: TRBJ1-4

cdr3_nt: TGTGCCAGCAGACTGGGGACAGCCTACAATGAGCAGTTCTTC
cdr3_aa: CASRLGTAYNEQFF
clone_size: .
v_call: TRBV28
d_call: TRBD1
j_call: TRBJ2-1

cdr3_nt: TGTGCCACCAGTGCGGGGGCCTCCTACAATGAGCAGTTCTTC
cdr3_aa: CATSAGASYNEQFF
clone_size: few
v_call: TRBV24-1
d_call: .
j_call: TRBJ2-1

cdr3_nt: TGCAGTGCTAGAGATGGGACTATTAACACCGGGGAGCTGTTTTTT
cdr3_aa: CSARDGTINTGELFF
clone_size: .
v_call: TRBV20-1
d_call: TRBD2
j_call: TRBJ2-2

cdr3_nt: TGTGCCAGCAGTACAGGACCCTATGGCTACACCTTC
cdr3_aa: CASSTGPYGYTF
clone_size: many
v_call: TRBV6-5
d_call: .
j_call: TRBJ1-2

cdr3_nt: TGTGCCAGCAGCTTCGCGGCCCATCGCTACGAGCAGTACTTC
cdr3_aa: CASSFAAHRYEQYF
clone_size: few
v_call: TRBV11-2
d_call: .
j_call: TRBJ2-7